These 10 T cell receptor beta chains share one sample of origin, sequenced in a study of blood T cells in healthy people across ages. Primers used in a second PCR of about 6 to 11 cycles were a sample-barcoded 5' primer and a J-beta primer mix. TCRdb processed the 5' RACE reads anew with MiXCR; each CDR3 protein has one entry. The data contain roughly 1 million distinct CDR3 sequences, almost 25% of them seen just once; the ten biggest clones take up around 0.75%. Separately, the same data were catalogued under a study of T cells of mothers and their children.

The source material was blood. These receptors came from a girl aged 2-10 years in good health.

V and J are TRBV10-3 and TRBJ2-3; a possible D gene is TRBD2 (6 bases). This CDR3 comprises 13 residues. The germline V gene encodes CDR1 ENHRY and CDR2 SYGVKD. The germline V and J ends were trimmed by 6 bases and 6 bases, with 13 bases remaining between them. Here the CDR3 DNA reads TGTGCCATCAGGAGGTCCAGCGGGGATACGCAGTATTTT. Translating it yields CAIRRSSGDTQYF.

Turning to this clonotype: The junction shows a germline mismatch at one end, possibly a read error. The CDR3 loop reads CASSQGWSRETLFF. The CDR3 DNA is TGCGCCAGCAGCCAAGGCTGGTCGAGGGAAACACTGTTTTTT. V is TRBV4-1 and J is TRBJ1-4; unclear D gene. The CDR3 covers 14 residues. Germline lookup yields CDR1 MGHRA and CDR2 YSYEKL.

This CDR3 reads CATSDGTAFPYEQYF. The CDR3 DNA is TGTGCCACCAGTGATGGGACGGCGTTCCCCTACGAGCAGTACTTC. V and J are TRBV24-1 and TRBJ2-5; perhaps D is TRBD1 or TRBD2 (5 bases each). The J call could be wrong; TRBJ2-7 is a better fit for the DNA end. CDR1 and CDR2 (germline): KGHDR, SFDVKD. The CDR3 totals 15 residues.

About this clonotype: Relative to the germline gene, one junction end is altered; a read error may explain this. The chain combines TRBV3-1 with TRBJ2-7, with 9 bases identical to TRBD1. Germline V gene sequence: CDR1 LGHDT, CDR2 YNNKEL (reference sequence). This CDR3 contains 15 residues. The CDR3 bases are TGTGTCAGCAGCCAACCGGGACAGGGCTTGTACGAGCAGTACTTC. Residues: CVSSQPGQGLYEQYF.

The gene calls are TRBV5-1 and TRBJ1-6, with 7 bases identical to TRBD1. The V gene end was trimmed by 8 bases and the J gene end by 9 bases; junction bases not matched to a gene: 5. Germline V gene lookup returns CDR1 SGHRS and CDR2 YFSETQ. The CDR3 consists of 12 residues. DNA of the CDR3: TGCGCCAGTCAGGGGGAGAGTTCACCCCTCCACTTT. Translating it yields CASQGESSPLHF.

This clonotype has a handful of counts. The CDR3: CASSIAGSGNTIYF. The CDR3 bases are TGTGCCAGTAGTATCGCGGGCTCTGGAAACACCATATATTTT. The chain links TRBV19 to TRBJ1-3; D is unresolved. This CDR3 has 14 amino acids. V lost 3 bases and J 0 bases, leaving 6 bases between the germline ends. CDR1 LNHDA and CDR2 SQIVND come from the germline V gene (reference sequence). The variable domain in full, with the rest retrieved from reference TRBV19 and TRBJ1-3, is DGGITQSPKYLFRKEGQNVTLSCEQNLNHDAMYWYRQDPGQGLRLIYYSQIVNDFQKGDIAEGYSVSREKKESFPLTVTSAQKNPTAFYLCASSIAGSGNTIYFGEGSWLTVV.

A few counts support this clonotype. The V gene is TRBV4-1, the J gene TRBJ2-5; D ambiguous. The better agreement between TRBJ2-7 and the DNA end casts doubt on the J call. Germline CDR1 is MGHRA and CDR2 is YSYEKL. The CDR3 totals 14 residues. This CDR3 is CASSQETVSYEQYF. The DNA of the CDR3 is TGCGCCAGCAGCCAAGAAACTGTCTCCTACGAGCAGTACTTC.

This chain links TRBV25-1 with TRBJ1-4, with 8 nucleotides matching TRBD1. CDR1 MGHDK and CDR2 SYGVNS come from the germline V gene. CDR3 length equals 15 residues. V trimming: 6 bases; J trimming: 7 bases; junction bases outside the gene matches: 10. CDR3 loop: CASRGGQGASEKLFF. CDR3 bases: TGTGCCAGCAGAGGTGGCCAGGGGGCGTCTGAAAAACTGTTTTTT.

This clonotype was recorded a few times. The rearrangement joins TRBV27 to TRBJ2-3; TRBD2 matches 13 bases. Germline trimming cut 3 bases from V and 6 bases from J; bases unmatched to any gene: 9. CDR1 MNHEY and CDR2 SMNVEV come from the germline V gene (reference sequence). The CDR3 is 17 residues long. CDR3 DNA sequence: TGTGCCAGCAGTTTTTTACCCGGGACTAGCGGGACGGATACGCAGTATTTT. This sequence encodes CASSFLPGTSGTDTQYF.

This clonotype was seen a handful of times. This rearrangement joins TRBV7-9 to TRBJ1-2; unclear D gene. Deletions cut 7 bases from V and 0 bases from J, with 15 bases between. This CDR3 comprises 15 residues. The germline gives CDR1 SEHNR, CDR2 FQNEAQ (reference sequence). CDR3 loop: CASTQGRLTNYGYTF. DNA for the CDR3: TGTGCCAGCACCCAAGGACGGCTTACTAACTATGGCTACACCTTC.